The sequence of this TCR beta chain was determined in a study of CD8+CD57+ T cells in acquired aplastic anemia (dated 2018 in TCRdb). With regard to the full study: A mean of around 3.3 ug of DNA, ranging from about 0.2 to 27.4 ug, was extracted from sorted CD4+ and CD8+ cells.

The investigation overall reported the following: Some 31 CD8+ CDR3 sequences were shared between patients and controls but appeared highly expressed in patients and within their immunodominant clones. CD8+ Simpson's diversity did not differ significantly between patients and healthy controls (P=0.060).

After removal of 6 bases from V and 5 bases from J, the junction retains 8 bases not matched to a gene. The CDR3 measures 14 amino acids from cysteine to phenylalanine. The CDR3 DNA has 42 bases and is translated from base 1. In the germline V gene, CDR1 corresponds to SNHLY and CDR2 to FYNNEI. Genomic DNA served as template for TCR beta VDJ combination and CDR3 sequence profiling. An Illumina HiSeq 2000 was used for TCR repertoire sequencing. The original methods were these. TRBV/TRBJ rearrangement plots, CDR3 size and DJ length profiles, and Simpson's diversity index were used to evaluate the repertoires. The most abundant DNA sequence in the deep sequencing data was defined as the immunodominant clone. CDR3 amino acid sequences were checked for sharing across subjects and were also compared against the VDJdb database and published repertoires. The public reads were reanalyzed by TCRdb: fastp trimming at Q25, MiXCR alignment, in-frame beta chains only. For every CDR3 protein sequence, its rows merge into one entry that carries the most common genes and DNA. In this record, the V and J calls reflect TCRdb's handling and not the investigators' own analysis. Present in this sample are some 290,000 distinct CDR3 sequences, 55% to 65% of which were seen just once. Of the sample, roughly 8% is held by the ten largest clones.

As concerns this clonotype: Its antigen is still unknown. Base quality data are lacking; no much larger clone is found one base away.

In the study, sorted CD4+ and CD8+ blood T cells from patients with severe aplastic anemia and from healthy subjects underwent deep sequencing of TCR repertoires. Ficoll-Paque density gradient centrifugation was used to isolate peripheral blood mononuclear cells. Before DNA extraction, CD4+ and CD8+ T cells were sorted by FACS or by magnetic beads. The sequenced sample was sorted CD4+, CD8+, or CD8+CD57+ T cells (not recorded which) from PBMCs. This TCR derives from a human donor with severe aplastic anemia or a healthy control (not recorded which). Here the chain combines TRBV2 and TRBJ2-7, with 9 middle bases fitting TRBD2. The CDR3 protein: CASSAPGTSNEQYF. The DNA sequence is TGTGCCAGCAGCGCACCCGGGACTAGCAACGAGCAGTACTTC.